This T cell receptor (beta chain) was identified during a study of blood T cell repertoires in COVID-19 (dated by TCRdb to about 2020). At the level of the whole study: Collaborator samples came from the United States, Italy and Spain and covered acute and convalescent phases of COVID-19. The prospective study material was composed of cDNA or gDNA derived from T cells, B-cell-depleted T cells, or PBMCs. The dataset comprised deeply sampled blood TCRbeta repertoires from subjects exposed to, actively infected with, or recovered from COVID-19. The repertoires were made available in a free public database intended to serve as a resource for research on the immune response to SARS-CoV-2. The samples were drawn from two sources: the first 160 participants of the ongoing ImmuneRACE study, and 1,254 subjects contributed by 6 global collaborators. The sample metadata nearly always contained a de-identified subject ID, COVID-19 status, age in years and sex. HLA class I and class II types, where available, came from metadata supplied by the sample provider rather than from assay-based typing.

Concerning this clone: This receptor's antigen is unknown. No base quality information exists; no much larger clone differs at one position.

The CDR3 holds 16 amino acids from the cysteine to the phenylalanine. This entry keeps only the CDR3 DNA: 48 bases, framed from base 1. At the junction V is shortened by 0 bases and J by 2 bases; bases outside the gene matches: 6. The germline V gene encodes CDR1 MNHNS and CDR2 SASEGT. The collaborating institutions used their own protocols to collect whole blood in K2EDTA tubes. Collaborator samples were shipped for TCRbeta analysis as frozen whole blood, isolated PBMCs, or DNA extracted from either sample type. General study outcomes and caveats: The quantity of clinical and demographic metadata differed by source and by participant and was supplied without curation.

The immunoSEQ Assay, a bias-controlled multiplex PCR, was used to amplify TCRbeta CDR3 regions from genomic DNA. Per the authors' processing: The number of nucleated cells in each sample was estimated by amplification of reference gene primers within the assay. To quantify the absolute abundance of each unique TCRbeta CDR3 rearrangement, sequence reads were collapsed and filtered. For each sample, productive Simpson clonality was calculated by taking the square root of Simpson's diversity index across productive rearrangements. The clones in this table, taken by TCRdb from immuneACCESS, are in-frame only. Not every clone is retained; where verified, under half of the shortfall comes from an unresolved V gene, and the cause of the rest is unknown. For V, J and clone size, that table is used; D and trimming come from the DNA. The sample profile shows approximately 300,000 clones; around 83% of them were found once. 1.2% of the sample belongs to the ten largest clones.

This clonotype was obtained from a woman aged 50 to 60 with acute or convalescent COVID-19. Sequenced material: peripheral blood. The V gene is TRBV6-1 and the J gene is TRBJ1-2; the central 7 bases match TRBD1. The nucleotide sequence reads TGTGCCAGCAGTGAAGCTAGGGGGCTTGCCAACTATGGCTACACCTTC. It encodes CASSEARGLANYGYTF.